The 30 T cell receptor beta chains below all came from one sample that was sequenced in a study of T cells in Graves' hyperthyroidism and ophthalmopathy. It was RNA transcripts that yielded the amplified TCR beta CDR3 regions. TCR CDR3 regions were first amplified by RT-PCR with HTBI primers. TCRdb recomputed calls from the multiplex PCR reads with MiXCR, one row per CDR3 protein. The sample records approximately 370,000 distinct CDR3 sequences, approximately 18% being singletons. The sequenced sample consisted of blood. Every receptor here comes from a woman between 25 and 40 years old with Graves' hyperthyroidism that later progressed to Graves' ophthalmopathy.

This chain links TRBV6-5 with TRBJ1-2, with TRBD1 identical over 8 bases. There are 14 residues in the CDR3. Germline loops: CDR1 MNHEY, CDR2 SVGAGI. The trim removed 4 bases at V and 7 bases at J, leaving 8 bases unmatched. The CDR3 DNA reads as TGTGCCAGCAGTTCCACGGACAGGGCGGGTGGCTACACCTTC. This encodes CASSSTDRAGGYTF.

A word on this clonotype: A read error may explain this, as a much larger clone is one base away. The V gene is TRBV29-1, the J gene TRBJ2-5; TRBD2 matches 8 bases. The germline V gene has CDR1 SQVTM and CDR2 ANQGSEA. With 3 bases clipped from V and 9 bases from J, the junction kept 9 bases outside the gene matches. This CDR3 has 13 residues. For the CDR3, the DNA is TGCAGCGTTGAGTCGGGAGCGCGGGAGGCCCAGTACTTC. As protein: CSVESGAREAQYF.

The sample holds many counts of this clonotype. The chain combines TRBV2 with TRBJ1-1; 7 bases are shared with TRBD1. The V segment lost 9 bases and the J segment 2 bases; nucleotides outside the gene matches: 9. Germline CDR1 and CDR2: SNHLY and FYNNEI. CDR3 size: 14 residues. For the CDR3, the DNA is TGTGCCAGTAGAGTAACAGGGGTTAACACTGAAGCTTTCTTT. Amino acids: CASRVTGVNTEAFF.

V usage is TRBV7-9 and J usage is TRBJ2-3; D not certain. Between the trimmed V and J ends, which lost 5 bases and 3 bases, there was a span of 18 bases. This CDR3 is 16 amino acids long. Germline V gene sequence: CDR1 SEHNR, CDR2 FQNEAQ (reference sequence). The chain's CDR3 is CASSPSEGVLTDTQYF. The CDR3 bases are TGTGCCAGCAGCCCCTCGGAAGGAGTTCTGACAGATACGCAGTATTTT.

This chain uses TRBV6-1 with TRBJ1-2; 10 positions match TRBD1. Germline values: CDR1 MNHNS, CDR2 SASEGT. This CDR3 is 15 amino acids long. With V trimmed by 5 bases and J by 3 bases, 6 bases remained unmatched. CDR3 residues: CASSFGGTGDYGYTF. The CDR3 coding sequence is TGTGCCAGCAGTTTCGGCGGGACAGGGGACTATGGCTACACCTTC.

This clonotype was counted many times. This CDR3 reads CASSPNRGRTEAFF. The CDR3 bases are TGTGCCAGTAGTCCAAACAGGGGACGGACTGAAGCTTTCTTT. The J gene is TRBJ1-1, the V gene TRBV19; 7 bases are a match to TRBD1. This CDR3 is built from 14 residues. Germline assignment: CDR1 LNHDA and CDR2 SQIVND (reference sequence). J was trimmed by 5 bases and V by 5 bases; bases with no gene match: 8.

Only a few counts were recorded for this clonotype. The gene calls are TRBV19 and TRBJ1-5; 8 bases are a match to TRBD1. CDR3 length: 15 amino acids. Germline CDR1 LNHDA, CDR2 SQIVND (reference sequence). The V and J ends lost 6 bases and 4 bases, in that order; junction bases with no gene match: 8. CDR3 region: CASRGGTGGNQPQHF. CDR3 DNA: TGTGCCAGTAGGGGGGGCACAGGGGGTAATCAGCCCCAGCATTTT.

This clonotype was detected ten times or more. In DNA form, the CDR3 reads TGTGCCAGCAGTTCCACAGGGGTGGTCGGCTACACCTTC. Amino acids: CASSSTGVVGYTF. The chain carries TRBV28 and TRBJ1-2; TRBD1 aligns across 7 bases. Germline loops: CDR1 MDHEN, CDR2 SYDVKM. V was clipped by 4 bases and J by 8 bases; unmatched bases: 7. The CDR3 covers 13 residues.

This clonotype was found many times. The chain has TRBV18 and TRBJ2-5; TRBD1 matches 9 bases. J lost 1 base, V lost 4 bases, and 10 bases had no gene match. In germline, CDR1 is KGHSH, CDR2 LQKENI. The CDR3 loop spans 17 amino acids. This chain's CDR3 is CASSLSGTGTIQETQYF. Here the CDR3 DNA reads TGTGCCAGCTCACTATCCGGGACAGGGACTATCCAAGAGACCCAGTACTTC.

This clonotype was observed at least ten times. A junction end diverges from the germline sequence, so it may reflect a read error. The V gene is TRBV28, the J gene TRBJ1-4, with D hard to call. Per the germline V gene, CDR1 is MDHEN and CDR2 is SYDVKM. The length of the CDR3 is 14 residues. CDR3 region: CASSLPGFEEKPFF. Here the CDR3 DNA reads TGTGCCAGCAGTTTACCCGGGTTCGAGGAAAAACCGTTTTTT.

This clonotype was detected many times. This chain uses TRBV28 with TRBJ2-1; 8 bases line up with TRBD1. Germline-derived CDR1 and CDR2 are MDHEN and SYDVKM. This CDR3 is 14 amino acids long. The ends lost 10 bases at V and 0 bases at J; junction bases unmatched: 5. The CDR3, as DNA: TGTGCCACCAGGACAGGGATCTCCTACAATGAGCAGTTCTTC. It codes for CATRTGISYNEQFF.

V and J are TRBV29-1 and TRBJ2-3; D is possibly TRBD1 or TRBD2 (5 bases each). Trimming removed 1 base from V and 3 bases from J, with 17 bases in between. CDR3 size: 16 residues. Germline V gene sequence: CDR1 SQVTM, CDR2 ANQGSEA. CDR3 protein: CSVEGDPRGRTDTQYF. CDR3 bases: TGCAGCGTTGAAGGGGACCCTAGGGGCCGTACAGATACGCAGTATTTT.

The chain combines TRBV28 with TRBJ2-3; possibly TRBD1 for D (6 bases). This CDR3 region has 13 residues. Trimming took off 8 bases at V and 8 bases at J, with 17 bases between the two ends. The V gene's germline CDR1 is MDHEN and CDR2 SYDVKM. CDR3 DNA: TGTGCCAGCGAGGGGGTGGTCCAAGGTACGCAGTATTTT. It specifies CASEGVVQGTQYF.

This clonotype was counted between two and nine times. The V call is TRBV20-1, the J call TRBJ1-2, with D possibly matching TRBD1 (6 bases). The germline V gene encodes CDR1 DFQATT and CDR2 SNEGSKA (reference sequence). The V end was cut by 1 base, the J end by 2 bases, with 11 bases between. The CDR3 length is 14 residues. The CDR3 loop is CSARGQVFNYGYTF. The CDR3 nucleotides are TGCAGTGCTAGAGGACAGGTTTTCAACTATGGCTACACCTTC.

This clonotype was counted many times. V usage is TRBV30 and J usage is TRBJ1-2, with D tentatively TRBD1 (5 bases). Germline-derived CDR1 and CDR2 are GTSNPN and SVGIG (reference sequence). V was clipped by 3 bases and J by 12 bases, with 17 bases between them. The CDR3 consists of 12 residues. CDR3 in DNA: TGTGCCTGGAGCCTTCGCCAGGGCCTGGACACCTTC. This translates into CAWSLRQGLDTF.

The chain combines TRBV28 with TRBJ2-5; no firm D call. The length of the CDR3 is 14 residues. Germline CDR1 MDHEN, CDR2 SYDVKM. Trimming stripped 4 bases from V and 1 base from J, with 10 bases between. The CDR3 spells CASSSLQVQETQYF. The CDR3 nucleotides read TGTGCCAGCAGTTCGCTACAAGTCCAAGAGACCCAGTACTTC.

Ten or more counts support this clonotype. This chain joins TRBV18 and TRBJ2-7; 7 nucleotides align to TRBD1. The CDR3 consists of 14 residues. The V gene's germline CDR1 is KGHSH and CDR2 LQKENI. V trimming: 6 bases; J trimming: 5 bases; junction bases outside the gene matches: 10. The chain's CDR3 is CASSPTRDSHEQYF. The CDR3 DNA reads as TGTGCCAGCTCGCCCACCCGGGACAGCCACGAGCAGTACTTC.

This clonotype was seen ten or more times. The CDR3 nucleotides read TGTGCCAGCAGCTTGTTCGTTGTAGGGAGGGCGTCCTACGAGCAGTACTTC. Amino acids: CASSLFVVGRASYEQYF. V and J are TRBV5-6 and TRBJ2-7, with 7 bases aligning to TRBD2. The CDR3 covers 17 residues. In germline, CDR1 is SGHDT, CDR2 YYEEEE. The V and J ends lost 1 base and 1 base, in that order; junction bases with no gene match: 11.

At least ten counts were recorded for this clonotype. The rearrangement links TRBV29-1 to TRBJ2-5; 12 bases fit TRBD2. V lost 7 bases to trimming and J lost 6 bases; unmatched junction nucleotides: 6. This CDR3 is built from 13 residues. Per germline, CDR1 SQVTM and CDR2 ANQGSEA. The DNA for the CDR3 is TGCAGCGCCTTGACTAGCGGGAGAAAGACCCAGTACTTC. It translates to CSALTSGRKTQYF.

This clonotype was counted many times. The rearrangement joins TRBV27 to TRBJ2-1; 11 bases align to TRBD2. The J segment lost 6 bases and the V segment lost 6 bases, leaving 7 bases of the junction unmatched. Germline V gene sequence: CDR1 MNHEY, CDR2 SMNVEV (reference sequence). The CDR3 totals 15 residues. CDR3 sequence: CASRLGTSGFNEQFF. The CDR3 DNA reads TGTGCCAGCAGACTCGGGACTAGCGGATTCAATGAGCAGTTCTTC.

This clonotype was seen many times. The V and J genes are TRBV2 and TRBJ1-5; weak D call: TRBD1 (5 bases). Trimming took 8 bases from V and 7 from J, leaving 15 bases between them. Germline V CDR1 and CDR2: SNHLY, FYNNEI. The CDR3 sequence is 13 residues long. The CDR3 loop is CASRGRGGQPQHF. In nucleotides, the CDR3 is TGTGCCAGCCGTGGGAGGGGAGGGCAGCCCCAGCATTTT.

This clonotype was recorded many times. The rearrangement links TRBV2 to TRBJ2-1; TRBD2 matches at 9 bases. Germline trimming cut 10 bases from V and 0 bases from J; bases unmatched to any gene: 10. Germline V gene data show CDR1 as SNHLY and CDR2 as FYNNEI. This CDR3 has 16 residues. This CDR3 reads CATEDSGGHSYNEQFF. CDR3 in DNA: TGTGCCACCGAAGATAGCGGGGGTCACTCCTACAATGAGCAGTTCTTC.

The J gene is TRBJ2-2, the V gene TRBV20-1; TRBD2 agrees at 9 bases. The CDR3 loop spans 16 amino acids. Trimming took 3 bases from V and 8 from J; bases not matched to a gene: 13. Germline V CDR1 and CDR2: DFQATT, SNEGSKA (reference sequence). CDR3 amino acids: CSARLEEGLASGELFF. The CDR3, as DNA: TGCAGTGCTAGGTTGGAAGAGGGACTAGCTTCGGGGGAGCTGTTTTTT.

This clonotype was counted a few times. Here the CDR3 reads CAIKSTQGIYTF. CDR3 coding DNA: TGTGCCATCAAATCCACACAGGGAATCTACACCTTC. The V and J genes are TRBV6-1 and TRBJ1-2; a weak D match, TRBD1 (6 bases). Germline lookup yields CDR1 MNHNS and CDR2 SASEGT. The CDR3 is made up of 12 amino acids. V lost 10 bases and J 10 bases, leaving 19 bases between the germline ends.

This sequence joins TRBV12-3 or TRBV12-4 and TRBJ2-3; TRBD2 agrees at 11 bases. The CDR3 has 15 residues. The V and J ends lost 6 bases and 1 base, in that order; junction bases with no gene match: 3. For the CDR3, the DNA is TGTGCCAGCAGGAAGGGACTAGCGGGCACAGATACGCAGTATTTT. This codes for CASRKGLAGTDTQYF.

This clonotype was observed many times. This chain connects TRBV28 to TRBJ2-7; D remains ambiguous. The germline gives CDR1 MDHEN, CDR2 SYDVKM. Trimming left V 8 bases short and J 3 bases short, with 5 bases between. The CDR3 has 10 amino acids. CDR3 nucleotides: TGTGCCAGCCAAGGCTACGAGCAGTACTTC. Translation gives CASQGYEQYF.

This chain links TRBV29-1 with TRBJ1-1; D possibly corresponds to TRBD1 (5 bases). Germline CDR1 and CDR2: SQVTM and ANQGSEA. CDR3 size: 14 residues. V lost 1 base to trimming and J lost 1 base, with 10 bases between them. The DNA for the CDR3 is TGCAGCGTTGAAGGGGGCCCGTCGAACACTGAAGCTTTCTTT. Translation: CSVEGGPSNTEAFF.

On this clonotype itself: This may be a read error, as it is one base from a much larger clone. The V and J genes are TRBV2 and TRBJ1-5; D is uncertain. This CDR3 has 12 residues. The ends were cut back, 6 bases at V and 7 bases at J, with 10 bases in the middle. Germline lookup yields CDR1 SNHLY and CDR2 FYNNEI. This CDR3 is CASRDERQPQHF. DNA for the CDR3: TGTGCCAGCAGGGACGAGCGGCAGCCCCAGCATTTT.

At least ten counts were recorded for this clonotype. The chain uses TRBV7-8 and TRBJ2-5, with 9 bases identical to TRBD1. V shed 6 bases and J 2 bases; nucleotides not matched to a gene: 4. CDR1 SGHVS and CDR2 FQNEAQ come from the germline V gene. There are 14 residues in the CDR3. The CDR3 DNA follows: TGTGCCAGCAGAAGGACAGGGGAACAAGAGACCCAGTACTTC. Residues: CASRRTGEQETQYF.

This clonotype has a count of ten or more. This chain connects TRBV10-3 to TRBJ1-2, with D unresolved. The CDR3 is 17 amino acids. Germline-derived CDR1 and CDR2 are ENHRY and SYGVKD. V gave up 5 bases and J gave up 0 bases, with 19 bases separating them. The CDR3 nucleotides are TGTGCCATCAGTATACAGAGCATGATCGCCTCTAACTATGGCTACACCTTC. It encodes CAISIQSMIASNYGYTF.